This entry lists 23 T cell receptor beta chains sequenced from one sample in a study of untreated major depressive disorder. Assay used: immunoSEQ multiplex PCR; TCRdb lists only in-frame clones, some missing. The table lists tens of thousands of clones, approximately 92% of them singletons. Sequenced sample: CD4+ T cells from PBMCs. These TCRs come from a man under 40 in good health.

This rearrangement joins TRBV5-1 to TRBJ2-1; 14 bases are shared with TRBD2. The CDR3 has 18 amino acids. CDR1 SGHRS and CDR2 YFSETQ come from the germline V gene. Losses at the gene ends were 4 bases for V and 5 bases for J; bases not matched to a gene: 11. Written as DNA, the CDR3 is TGCGCCAGCAGCGGGGGACTAGCGGGAGCCCCGGGCGACAATGAGCAGTTCTTC. Translating gives CASSGGLAGAPGDNEQFF.

Here the CDR3 reads CASSLSTGSTSASTDTQYF. The CDR3 DNA follows: TGTGCCAGCAGTTTATCGACAGGTTCCACATCCGCTAGCACAGATACGCAGTATTTT. The V call is TRBV27, the J call TRBJ2-3; TRBD1 might be the D (6 bases). The CDR3 is 19 residues long. The V and J ends lost 0 bases and 0 bases respectively, with 19 bases between them. Germline V gene data show CDR1 as MNHEY and CDR2 as SMNVEV (reference sequence).

This rearrangement joins TRBV27 to TRBJ1-1; 7 nucleotides match TRBD1. With V trimmed by 7 bases and J by 3 bases, 8 bases remained unmatched. Germline-derived CDR1 and CDR2 are MNHEY and SMNVEV (reference sequence). The CDR3 length is 14 residues. CDR3 in amino acids: CASMPGQYYTEAFF. The CDR3 nucleotides are TGTGCCAGCATGCCGGGACAGTACTACACTGAAGCTTTCTTT.

The chain combines TRBV27 with TRBJ2-1, with TRBD2 identical over 14 bases. The CDR3 loop spans 16 amino acids. Germline CDR1 MNHEY, CDR2 SMNVEV (reference sequence). Losses at the gene ends were 4 bases for V and 15 bases for J; bases not matched to a gene: 14. The CDR3 sequence: CASSSPTGTSGSGVFF. The CDR3, as DNA: TGTGCCAGCAGTTCGCCCACCGGGACTAGCGGGAGTGGTGTGTTCTTC.

The chain recombines TRBV27 with TRBJ2-7; 8 bases match TRBD2. Trimming at V came to 3 bases and at J to 7 bases, leaving 11 bases not matched to a gene. CDR3 size: 15 residues. Looked up from germline, CDR1 is MNHEY and CDR2 is SMNVEV (reference sequence). CDR3 in amino acids: CASSFVGRGRKEQYF. Here the CDR3 DNA reads TGTGCCAGCAGTTTTGTTGGCCGCGGGAGGAAAGAGCAGTACTTC.

J is TRBJ1-5 and V is TRBV29-1; no clear D. V was clipped by 4 bases and J by 4 bases, with 11 bases between them. This CDR3 spans 13 amino acids. CDR1 and CDR2 from the germline V gene are SQVTM and ANQGSEA. In DNA, the CDR3 is TGCAGCGTTGTATCAGAGCTTAATCAGCCCCAGCATTTT. This sequence encodes CSVVSELNQPQHF.

The V call is TRBV7-2, the J call TRBJ1-2, with D maybe TRBD1 (6 bases). The CDR3 consists of 13 residues. Germline CDR1 reads SGHTA; CDR2 reads FQGNSA. V was cut by 1 base and J by 7 bases, with 10 bases left in between. The CDR3 loop is CASSLDRAAGYTF. The CDR3 DNA follows: TGTGCCAGCAGCTTAGACAGGGCGGCTGGCTACACCTTC.

The chain is built from TRBV9 and TRBJ2-7, with D perhaps TRBD2 (7 bases). Germline-derived CDR1 and CDR2 are SGDLS and YYNGEE. The CDR3 length is 16 residues. V gave up 2 bases and J gave up 0 bases, with 15 bases separating them. The CDR3 DNA reads as TGTGCCAGCAGCGTTAGGGGAGGGGACAACTCCTACGAGCAGTACTTC. Residues: CASSVRGGDNSYEQYF.

The V and J genes are TRBV7-2 and TRBJ2-7; D is possibly TRBD1 or TRBD2 (6 bases each). V lost 5 bases to trimming and J lost 2 bases, with 16 bases between them. The CDR3 runs to 15 residues. CDR1 and CDR2 from the germline V gene are SGHTA and FQGNSA. This CDR3 is CASSLGGTSTYEQYF. CDR3 coding DNA: TGTGCCAGCAGCCTAGGGGGGACGTCAACCTACGAGCAGTACTTC.

The V call is TRBV6-5, the J call TRBJ2-3; D remains ambiguous. CDR1 and CDR2 (germline): MNHEY, SVGAGI. The V end lost 5 bases, the J end lost 3 bases, and 9 bases lay between the germline ends. The CDR3 runs 13 residues. The DNA of the CDR3 is TGTGCCAGCAGTACTCTAAGGACAGATACGCAGTATTTT. It codes for CASSTLRTDTQYF.

The CDR3 reads CASSLSGGGNTIYF. CDR3 nucleotides: TGCGCCAGCAGCTTGTCGGGGGGTGGAAACACCATATATTTT. The chain uses TRBV5-1 and TRBJ1-3; TRBD1 is a possible D gene (5 bases). The germline CDR1 and CDR2 sequences are SGHRS and YFSETQ. This CDR3 spans 14 amino acids. Trimming cost V 1 base and J 3 bases, with 8 bases left between them.

The V gene is TRBV5-1, the J gene TRBJ2-7, with D possibly being TRBD1 or TRBD2 (5 bases each). The CDR3 covers 13 residues. Germline CDR1 reads SGHRS; CDR2 reads YFSETQ. The ends were cut back, 0 bases at V and 6 bases at J, with 10 bases in the middle. CDR3 DNA: TGCGCCAGCAGCTTGGTACCGGGACCCGAGCAGTACTTC. Residues: CASSLVPGPEQYF. Using reference TRBV5-1 and TRBJ2-7 for the parts outside the CDR3, the full variable domain is KAGVTQTPRYLIKTRGQQVTLSCSPISGHRSVSWYQQTPGQGLQFLFEYFSETQRNKGNFPGRFSGRQFSNSRSEMNVSTLELGDSALYLCASSLVPGPEQYFGPGTRLTVT.

This clone was detected only once. The chain has TRBV5-4 and TRBJ2-3; D is possibly TRBD2 (5 bases). Per germline, CDR1 SGHNT and CDR2 YYREEE (reference sequence). V lost 1 base, J lost 3 bases, and 12 bases lay in between. The CDR3 totals 15 residues. The CDR3 here is CASSLMAGETDTQYF. DNA for the CDR3: TGTGCCAGCAGCTTGATGGCCGGGGAGACAGATACGCAGTATTTT.

V is TRBV5-4 and J is TRBJ1-1; D is ambiguous. V lost 2 bases and J lost 0, with 11 bases in between. This CDR3 is 15 amino acids long. The V gene's germline CDR1 is SGHNT and CDR2 YYREEE (reference sequence). The CDR3 nucleotides are TGTGCCAGCAGCTTAGACGGTTACATGAACACTGAAGCTTTCTTT. Translating it yields CASSLDGYMNTEAFF.

CDR3 sequence reads: CASSYSGLGPSYEQYF. For the CDR3, the DNA is TGTGCCAGCAGTTACTCAGGACTGGGGCCCTCCTACGAGCAGTACTTC. V gene TRBV6-5 combines with J gene TRBJ2-7; possibly TRBD1 or TRBD2 for D (5 bases each). The germline V gene has CDR1 MNHEY and CDR2 SVGAGI. Trimming shortened V by 0 bases and J by 0 bases, and 12 bases separated the two germline ends. CDR3 length: 16 amino acids.

The chain recombines TRBV4-3 with TRBJ1-1; weak D call: TRBD1 (5 bases). CDR1 is LGHNA and CDR2 is YSLEER in the germline V gene. This CDR3 has 13 residues. The germline V and J ends were trimmed by 1 base and 5 bases, with 8 bases remaining between them. The CDR3 reads CASSQGGRTEAFF. Written as DNA, the CDR3 is TGCGCCAGCAGCCAAGGGGGGAGAACTGAAGCTTTCTTT.

This chain links TRBV7-2 with TRBJ2-7; 7 bases map to TRBD1. This CDR3 is built from 16 residues. V lost 5 bases, J lost 5 bases, and 15 bases stayed unmatched. Germline V CDR1 and CDR2: SGHTA, FQGNSA. CDR3 sequence: CASSRGPFRGSDEQYF. The CDR3 DNA reads TGTGCCAGCAGCCGTGGGCCTTTCAGGGGGTCTGACGAGCAGTACTTC. The complete variable domain, with remaining parts taken from reference TRBV7-2 and TRBJ2-7, reads GAGVSQSPSNKVTEKGKDVELRCDPISGHTALYWYRQSLGQGLEFLIYFQGNSAPDKSGLPSDRFSAERTGGSVSTLTIQRTQQEDSAVYLCASSRGPFRGSDEQYFGPGTRLTVT.

This clone was seen just once. V gene TRBV4-1 combines with J gene TRBJ2-5; a possible D gene is TRBD2 (5 bases). CDR3 length: 16 amino acids. V lost 5 bases to trimming and J lost 2 bases, with 18 bases between them. Germline V CDR1 and CDR2: MGHRA, YSYEKL. The chain's CDR3 is CASSSGPSGIQETQYF. The CDR3, as DNA: TGCGCCAGCAGCTCCGGCCCCAGCGGCATACAAGAGACCCAGTACTTC.

This chain connects TRBV4-1 to TRBJ2-5; no clear D gene. The ends were cut back, 0 bases at V and 6 bases at J, with 2 bases in the middle. Germline values: CDR1 MGHRA, CDR2 YSYEKL. CDR3 length equals 11 residues. The CDR3 nucleotides are TGCGCCAGCAGCCAAGAGAAGACCCAGTACTTC. Translating it yields CASSQEKTQYF.

The chain links TRBV13 to TRBJ2-3, with TRBD1 matching over 9 bases. The CDR3 spans 15 residues. V dropped 5 bases and J dropped 8; count of bases not matched to a gene: 11. CDR1 and CDR2 from the germline V gene are PRHDT and FYEKMQ (reference sequence). CDR3 coding DNA: TGTGCCAGCAGCCCTACAGGGGGCGCCTGGGGTACGCAGTATTTT. Encoded protein: CASSPTGGAWGTQYF.

The V and J genes are TRBV9 and TRBJ2-7; 9 bases map to TRBD2. The J segment lost 2 bases and the V segment lost 0 bases, leaving 3 bases of the junction unmatched. The CDR3 has 15 residues. From germline, CDR1 is SGDLS and CDR2 YYNGEE. CDR3 in amino acids: CASSVDIAGAYEQYF. The CDR3 DNA follows: TGTGCCAGCAGCGTAGATATAGCGGGAGCCTACGAGCAGTACTTC. Full variable domain (rest looked up from reference TRBV9 and TRBJ2-7): DSGVTQTPKHLITATGQRVTLRCSPRSGDLSVYWYQQSLDQGLQFLIQYYNGEERAKGNILERFSAQQFPDLHSELNLSSLELGDSALYFCASSVDIAGAYEQYFGPGTRLTVT.

V is TRBV10-3 and J is TRBJ1-5, with TRBD1 as a possible D gene (5 bases). Trimming took off 0 bases at V and 6 bases at J, with 12 bases between the two ends. Germline loops: CDR1 ENHRY, CDR2 SYGVKD. This CDR3 is 15 amino acids long. The CDR3 protein is CAISESIGVGQPQHF. Written as DNA, the CDR3 is TGTGCCATCAGTGAGTCGATAGGGGTAGGTCAGCCCCAGCATTTT.

The chain recombines TRBV10-3 with TRBJ2-7; TRBD1 matches 9 bases. The CDR3 length is 11 residues. Per the germline V gene, CDR1 is ENHRY and CDR2 is SYGVKD. The V and J ends lost 10 bases and 4 bases, in that order; junction bases with no gene match: 2. The CDR3 bases are TGTGCCACCGGGACAGGGTACGAGCAGTACTTC. It encodes CATGTGYEQYF.